These 9 T cell receptor beta chains were all obtained from the same sample, sequenced in a study of T cells in women clearing cervical HPV infection. Produced via immunoSEQ multiplex PCR; TCRdb's table is partial and in-frame only. The listing records about 16,000 clones. Sequenced input: blood buffy coat. The source of these receptors is a woman between 18 and 70 years old with a cervical HPV16 infection that either progressed to CIN3+ or cleared (not recorded which).

On this clone itself: The read ends 3 residues early relative to the CDR3; the germline J gene fills the gap. This chain joins TRBV2 and TRBJ1-4; D might be TRBD1 (5 bases). This CDR3 contains 14 residues. The germline V and J ends were trimmed by 2 bases and 8 bases, with 12 bases remaining between them. CDR1 and CDR2 from the germline V gene are SNHLY and FYNNEI. The CDR3 spells CASSEMGGGEKLFF. Incomplete CDR3 DNA: TGTGCCAGCAGTGAAATGGGGGGGGGAGAAAAA.

A word on this clone: Read coverage stops 3 residues before the CDR3 terminus; the germline J gene supplies the remainder. This sequence joins TRBV28 and TRBJ1-2; possible D gene TRBD1, 5 bases. Germline V gives CDR1 MDHEN, CDR2 SYDVKM. V lost 3 bases to trimming and J lost 4 bases, with 12 bases between them. This CDR3 contains 14 residues. The sequenced part of the CDR3 DNA is TGTGCCAGCAGTTTGTCCCCCGGGGGCTATGGC. This sequence encodes CASSLSPGGYG. The CDR3, in full, reads CASSLSPGGYGYTF.

As concerns this clone: A junction end diverges from the germline sequence, so it may reflect a read error. The read finishes 3 residues shy of the CDR3 end, and the germline J gene is used to complete it. The chain employs TRBV5-6 and TRBJ1-3; unclear D gene. The V gene's germline CDR1 is SGHDT and CDR2 YYEEEE. This CDR3 is built from 15 residues. The chain's CDR3 is CAGSLANEVGNTIYF. CDR3 DNA (partial): TGTGCCGGCAGCTTGGCCAACGAGGTGGGAAACACC.

Of note for this clone: The sequence runs out 3 residues before the end of the CDR3; the remainder is reconstructed from the germline J gene. The chain couples TRBV2 to TRBJ1-5; 7 bases line up with TRBD1. With V trimmed by 3 bases and J by 4 bases, 6 bases remained unmatched. Germline loops: CDR1 SNHLY, CDR2 FYNNEI. This CDR3 contains 15 residues. Incomplete CDR3 DNA: TGTGCCAGCAGTGAGGACAGGAGAAGGAATCAGCCC. Encoded protein: CASSEDRRRNQP. The CDR3, in full, reads CASSEDRRRNQPQHF.

The CDR3 DNA, read in part, is TGTGCCAGCTCACCACTGGCCCCGACGACAGGGCCGGGAAACACC. This translates into CASSPLAPTTGPGNT. Given in full, the CDR3 is CASSPLAPTTGPGNTIYF. The chain is built from TRBV18 and TRBJ1-3; 7 nucleotides align to TRBD1. The CDR3 goes on 3 residues after the read ends, and that part is filled in from the germline J gene. The CDR3 consists of 18 residues. Germline values: CDR1 KGHSH, CDR2 LQKENI. Trimming took 1 base from V and 4 from J; bases not matched to a gene: 13. Full variable domain (missing parts from reference TRBV18 and TRBJ1-3): NAGVMQNPRHLVRRRGQEARLRCSPMKGHSHVYWYRQLPEEGLKFMVYLQKENIIDESGMPKERFSAEFPKEGPSILRIQQVVRGDSAAYFCASSPLAPTTGPGNTIYFGEGSWLTVV.

Worth noting for this clone: The read ends 3 residues early relative to the CDR3; the germline J gene fills the gap. The gene calls are TRBV7-8 and TRBJ1-4, with 10 bases that match TRBD1. This CDR3 is 16 amino acids long. The V gene's germline CDR1 is SGHVS and CDR2 FQNEAQ. The V segment lost 5 bases and the J segment 0 bases; nucleotides outside the gene matches: 3. CDR3 in amino acids: CASSRTGGATNEKLFF. CDR3 DNA (partial): TGTGCCAGCAGCCGGACAGGGGGGGCAACTAATGAAAAA.

Worth noting for this clone: The read terminates 3 residues before the CDR3 end, so the remaining end is supplied by the germline J gene. The V call is TRBV5-1, the J call TRBJ2-4; 9 bases line up with TRBD1. Germline CDR1 is SGHRS and CDR2 is YFSETQ. The CDR3 contains 14 residues. The CDR3 is CASSLDPGQGIQYF. The sequenced part of the CDR3 DNA is TGCGCCAGCAGCTTGGACCCGGGACAGGGTATT.

As for this clone: The read stops 3 residues short of the end of the CDR3; the missing end is completed from the germline J gene. This chain links TRBV7-9 with TRBJ1-2; no firm D call. Germline CDR1 and CDR2: SEHNR and FQNEAQ (reference sequence). The V end was cut by 1 base, the J end by 2 bases, with 5 bases between. This CDR3 has 13 amino acids. The CDR3 bases that were read are TGTGCCAGCAGCTTAGGACTAAACTATGGC. Residues: CASSLGLNYG. The whole CDR3 region reads CASSLGLNYGYTF.

In regard to this clone: Coverage ceases 3 residues before the CDR3 finishes, and the germline J gene fills in the end. V gene TRBV5-4 combines with J gene TRBJ2-5; 9 bases fit TRBD2. The CDR3 length is 15 residues. The germline gives CDR1 SGHNT, CDR2 YYREEE (reference sequence). Trimming cost V 4 bases and J 1 base; bases outside gene matches: 5. Here the CDR3 reads CASSGSGGFQETQYF. The CDR3 DNA, read in part, is TGTGCCAGCAGCGGTAGCGGGGGATTCCAAGAGACC.